This T cell receptor beta chain is drawn from a study of blood T cells in healthy people across ages. Background on the study: Through template switching, about one barcoded beta molecule was captured per two T cells, as measured in model experiments.

CDR1 is LGHNA and CDR2 is YSLEER in the germline V gene. The CDR3 consists of 15 residues. V lost 0 bases, J lost 4 bases, and 10 bases lay in between. Per-sample PBMC isolation yielded at least 6 million cells. Sample-barcoded 5' priming and a J-beta primer mix drove a second PCR of about 6 to 12 cycles. TCRdb used MiXCR to reprocess the 5' RACE reads, holding one entry per CDR3 protein. The profile covers over a million distinct CDR3 sequences, with approximately 39% appearing a single time and over 3.5% taken by the ten largest. Details on this clonotype: The antigen is undetermined.

Findings of the study overall: Among T cells, TCR beta diversity per million cells dropped roughly linearly as age rose. Long-lived donors had more naive CD4+ cells and higher diversity than aged donors.

The rearrangement uses TRBV4-3 and TRBJ2-1; TRBD1 is a possible D gene (6 bases). This TCR was recovered from a woman aged 18-29 years in good health. Sequenced input: blood. The CDR3 DNA is TGCGCCAGCAGCCAAGAGGGACACGTTTACAATGAGCAGTTCTTC. Translating it yields CASSQEGHVYNEQFF.